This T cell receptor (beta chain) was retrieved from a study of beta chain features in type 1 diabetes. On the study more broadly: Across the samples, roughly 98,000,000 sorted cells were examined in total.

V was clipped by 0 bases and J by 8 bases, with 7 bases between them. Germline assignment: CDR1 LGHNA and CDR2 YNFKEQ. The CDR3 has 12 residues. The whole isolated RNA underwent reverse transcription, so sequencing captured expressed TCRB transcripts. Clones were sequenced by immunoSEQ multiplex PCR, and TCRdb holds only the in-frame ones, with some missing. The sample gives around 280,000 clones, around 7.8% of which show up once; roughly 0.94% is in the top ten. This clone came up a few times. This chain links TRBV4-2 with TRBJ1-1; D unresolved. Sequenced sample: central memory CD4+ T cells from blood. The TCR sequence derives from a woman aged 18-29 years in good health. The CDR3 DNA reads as TGTGCCAGCAGCCAAGATTGGCAGGAAGCTTTCTTT. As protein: CASSQDWQEAFF.